Listed here are 27 T cell receptor beta chains from one sample, sequenced in a study of T cell responses to AZD1222 COVID-19 vaccine (dated by TCRdb to the early 2020s). Preparation of the library involved the immunoSEQ multiplex PCR assay. TCRdb took this table from immuneACCESS and kept in-frame rearrangements with V and J called. Such tables lack part of the clones; where checked against another copy, unresolved V genes explain under half of the gap, and the rest is unexplained. This sample lists 95,000 to 150,000 clones; 89% were detected once. The ten largest account for roughly 1.4% of the sample. Reading the label with the study, this specimen's time point is: baseline before first vaccination. The sequencing used peripheral blood, collected on day 0 of AZD1222 vaccination. Receptors originate from an adult in good health.

The chain links TRBV5-1 to TRBJ2-1; 14 bases are shared with TRBD2. V gave up 7 bases and J gave up 8 bases; unmatched junction bases: 8. The CDR3 consists of 15 residues. The V gene's germline CDR1 is SGHRS and CDR2 YFSETQ. The CDR3 DNA reads TGCGCCAGCGGAATGACTAGCGGGAGGGCCCATGAGCAGTTCTTC. Its translation: CASGMTSGRAHEQFF.

V and J are TRBV28 and TRBJ1-2; D is possibly TRBD1 (5 bases). The V and J ends lost 6 bases and 6 bases respectively, with 20 bases between them. This CDR3 comprises 15 residues. CDR1 is MDHEN, CDR2 SYDVKM, per germline. The CDR3 coding sequence is TGTGCCAGCAGACGGCTAAGCGCGGAAGGGGATGGCTACACCTTC. Amino acid sequence: CASRRLSAEGDGYTF.

The J gene is TRBJ1-5, the V gene TRBV2, with TRBD1 matching 7 bases. J lost 8 bases, V lost 6 bases, and 16 bases had no gene match. Germline lookup yields CDR1 SNHLY and CDR2 FYNNEI. The CDR3 has 16 amino acids. The CDR3 DNA is TGTGCCAGCAGACCACCGACAGGGAACTACGTCAAGCCCCAGCATTTT. Translation gives CASRPPTGNYVKPQHF.

The gene calls are TRBV6-2 or TRBV6-3 and TRBJ1-2, with D maybe TRBD1 (5 bases). Trimming removed 6 bases at V and 5 bases at J, with 10 bases between. The CDR3 contains 12 residues. Germline V gives CDR1 MNHEY, CDR2 SVGEGT. Here the CDR3 DNA reads TGTGCCAGCAGCCCTGGGGGGTATGGCTACACCTTC. Translating it yields CASSPGGYGYTF.

The CDR3 loop is CASSQDNQPQHF. The CDR3 bases are TGTGCCAGCAGCCAAGACAATCAGCCCCAGCATTTT. The gene calls are TRBV16 and TRBJ1-5; no reliable D call. The CDR3 contains 12 residues. Germline V gene lookup returns CDR1 KGHSY and CDR2 FQNENV. The germline V and J ends were trimmed by 2 bases and 3 bases, with 2 bases remaining between them.

The chain has TRBV18 and TRBJ1-5; D is uncertain. This CDR3 region has 16 residues. Trimming took off 6 bases at V and 0 bases at J, with 15 bases between the two ends. Germline CDR1 is KGHSH and CDR2 is LQKENI. The CDR3 sequence: CASSPRGTYSNQPQHF. CDR3 nucleotide sequence: TGTGCCAGCTCTCCGAGAGGCACCTATAGCAATCAGCCCCAGCATTTT.

The chain is built from TRBV7-9 and TRBJ2-7; 11 nucleotides agree with TRBD1. V trimming: 3 bases; J trimming: 2 bases; junction bases outside the gene matches: 3. Germline CDR1 is SEHNR and CDR2 is FQNEAQ (reference sequence). The CDR3 sequence is 15 residues long. CDR3 residues: CASSFGQGAAYEQYF. The CDR3, as DNA: TGTGCCAGCAGCTTTGGACAGGGGGCGGCCTACGAGCAGTACTTC.

The gene calls are TRBV7-3 and TRBJ1-2; 9 bases align to TRBD1. The V gene end was trimmed by 2 bases and the J gene end by 8 bases; junction bases not matched to a gene: 15. Looked up from germline, CDR1 is SGHTA and CDR2 is FQGTGA. The CDR3 runs to 17 residues. The DNA for the CDR3 is TGTGCCAGCAGCTTAGCTGGCGGGGACAGGGTGAATGAGGGCTACACCTTC. Residues: CASSLAGGDRVNEGYTF.

The chain links TRBV14 to TRBJ2-7; 10 bases align to TRBD1. J gave up 1 base and V 4 bases, and 4 bases lay outside the gene matches. Germline V gene data show CDR1 as SGHDN and CDR2 as FVKESK. The CDR3 is 15 residues long. CDR3 in DNA: TGTGCCAGCAGCCTTACGGGACAGGGGTCCTACGAGCAGTACTTC. This sequence encodes CASSLTGQGSYEQYF.

This chain joins TRBV4-1 and TRBJ2-2, with D unclear. The CDR3 extends over 15 amino acids. Trimming took off 2 bases at V and 1 base at J, with 8 bases between the two ends. CDR1 is MGHRA and CDR2 is YSYEKL in the germline V gene. In DNA, the CDR3 is TGCGCCAGCAGCCAAAAGGTCGGGAACACCGGGGAGCTGTTTTTT. The encoded protein is CASSQKVGNTGELFF.

V usage is TRBV11-2 and J usage is TRBJ1-2, with TRBD1 matching 9 bases. V was pared by 2 bases and J by 8 bases, with 6 bases of the junction left unmatched. This CDR3 is 14 amino acids long. Germline CDR1 and CDR2: SGHAT and FQNNGV. The CDR3 protein is CASSLRRDRDGYTF. The CDR3 bases are TGTGCCAGCAGCTTACGCCGGGACAGGGACGGCTACACCTTC.

V usage is TRBV6-1 and J usage is TRBJ2-1; no definite D call. The V and J ends lost 2 bases and 8 bases respectively, with 13 bases between them. CDR3 length: 14 residues. Germline CDR1 reads MNHNS; CDR2 reads SASEGT. CDR3 DNA sequence: TGTGCCAGCAGTGAATACGGTCCCCCTTATGAGCAGTTCTTC. Translating gives CASSEYGPPYEQFF.

V gene TRBV10-3 combines with J gene TRBJ2-2; no reliable D call. The ends were cut back, 0 bases at V and 0 bases at J, with 8 bases in the middle. The length of the CDR3 is 16 residues. Germline loops: CDR1 ENHRY, CDR2 SYGVKD. CDR3 protein: CAISESVSSNTGELFF. In nucleotides, the CDR3 is TGTGCCATCAGTGAGTCCGTTTCGTCGAACACCGGGGAGCTGTTTTTT.

V and J are TRBV5-1 and TRBJ2-6, with D hard to call. V was cut by 0 bases and J by 0 bases, with 4 bases left in between. Germline CDR1 is SGHRS and CDR2 is YFSETQ. The CDR3 length is 15 residues. The CDR3 nucleotides read TGCGCCAGCAGCTTGGACGGCTCTGGGGCCAACGTCCTGACTTTC. Translation: CASSLDGSGANVLTF.

The chain is built from TRBV3-1 (or the pseudogene TRBV3-2) and TRBJ2-7, with D perhaps matching TRBD2 (5 bases). Germline V gives CDR1 LGHDT, CDR2 YNNKEL (reference sequence). This CDR3 has 15 residues. Trimming removed 6 bases from V and 0 bases from J, with 15 bases in between. The CDR3 reads CASSGTITSSYEQYF. The CDR3, as DNA: TGTGCCAGCAGTGGTACTATAACTAGCTCCTACGAGCAGTACTTC.

J is TRBJ1-1 and V is TRBV19; TRBD1 matches 7 bases. This CDR3 contains 14 residues. V trimming: 5 bases; J trimming: 0 bases; junction bases outside the gene matches: 3. The V gene's germline CDR1 is LNHDA and CDR2 SQIVND (reference sequence). The CDR3 bases are TGTGCCAGTAGTCTGGGACAGATGAACACTGAAGCTTTCTTT. Translated, it gives CASSLGQMNTEAFF.

The rearrangement joins TRBV19 to TRBJ2-1; D might be TRBD2 (5 bases). CDR1 is LNHDA, CDR2 SQIVND, per germline (reference sequence). CDR3 size: 17 residues. V was clipped by 6 bases and J by 0 bases, with 18 bases between them. In nucleotides, the CDR3 is TGTGCCAGTAGAGTCGGTCACGGGGAATTCTCCTACAATGAGCAGTTCTTC. This gives the protein CASRVGHGEFSYNEQFF.

This clone turned up a few times. Sequence at one end of the junction differs from germline and may be a read error. The chain has TRBV5-8 and TRBJ2-7, with TRBD2 matching 10 bases. CDR1 is SGHTS, CDR2 YDEGEE, per germline. The CDR3 is 12 amino acids. CDR3 sequence: CASSLVGGTSAF. Here the CDR3 DNA reads TGTGCCAGCAGCTTGGTCGGCGGGACTAGCGCGTTC.

The CDR3 region has the DNA TGTGCCAGCAGCTTTAGCGGACCCTCCTACAATGAGCAGTTCTTC. The encoded protein is CASSFSGPSYNEQFF. The chain is built from TRBV11-2 and TRBJ2-1, with D perhaps matching TRBD2 (6 bases). Germline V lookup: CDR1 SGHAT, CDR2 FQNNGV. This CDR3 spans 15 amino acids. Trimming took off 3 bases at V and 0 bases at J, with 9 bases between the two ends.

The chain is built from TRBV13 and TRBJ1-5; perhaps TRBD1 as D (6 bases). The CDR3 has 16 residues. CDR1 and CDR2 from the germline V gene are PRHDT and FYEKMQ (reference sequence). V lost 4 bases to trimming and J lost 6 bases, with 19 bases between them. The CDR3 DNA sequence: TGTGCCAGCAGCTCCCGGGTAGAGGGGGGTCGTCAGCCCCAGCATTTT. This codes for CASSSRVEGGRQPQHF.

This chain links TRBV6-5 with TRBJ1-2, with D tentatively TRBD1 (6 bases). The germline V and J ends were trimmed by 3 bases and 2 bases, with 10 bases remaining between them. The germline gives CDR1 MNHEY, CDR2 SVGAGI. This CDR3 has 14 amino acids. In nucleotides, the CDR3 is TGTGCCAGCAGTTATACAGGGCGCAACTATGGCTACACCTTC. As protein: CASSYTGRNYGYTF.

The chain combines TRBV30 with TRBJ1-2; 9 bases match TRBD1. Germline V CDR1 and CDR2: GTSNPN, SVGIG (reference sequence). This CDR3 spans 14 amino acids. V was pared by 3 bases and J by 6 bases, with 8 bases of the junction left unmatched. The CDR3 here is CAWRRRDREDGYTF. The CDR3 DNA reads TGTGCCTGGAGACGTAGGGACAGGGAAGATGGCTACACCTTC.

This chain connects TRBV4-1 to TRBJ2-1; D gene uncertain. V lost 0 bases, J lost 7 bases, and 16 bases lay in between. The CDR3 spans 16 residues. CDR1 MGHRA and CDR2 YSYEKL come from the germline V gene. CDR3: CASSQDPGRFWNEQFF. CDR3 coding DNA: TGCGCCAGCAGCCAAGATCCCGGACGTTTTTGGAATGAGCAGTTCTTC.

The genes are TRBV18 and TRBJ1-5; D unclear. Germline CDR1 and CDR2: KGHSH and LQKENI. The length of the CDR3 is 15 residues. The V and J ends lost 2 bases and 6 bases respectively, with 14 bases between them. The CDR3 loop is CASSPNVVASQPQHF. CDR3 nucleotides: TGTGCCAGCTCACCAAATGTCGTAGCTAGTCAGCCCCAGCATTTT.

J is TRBJ2-1 and V is TRBV19, with 10 bases lining up with TRBD1. This CDR3 is built from 15 residues. Trimming removed 5 bases from V and 8 bases from J; junction bases left unmatched: 9. CDR1 and CDR2 (germline): LNHDA, SQIVND (reference sequence). Here the CDR3 reads CASSSRDRGQDEQFF. In DNA form, the CDR3 reads TGTGCCAGTAGTTCCCGGGACAGGGGTCAGGATGAGCAGTTCTTC.

This clone was counted a single time. The rearrangement joins TRBV11-2 to TRBJ1-1; D unclear. V was shortened by 3 bases and J by 3 bases, with 11 bases between the two germline ends. The germline V gene encodes CDR1 SGHAT and CDR2 FQNNGV. The CDR3 is 14 residues long. As DNA, the CDR3 is TGTGCCAGCAGCTTCGGTACCCGGGACACTGAAGCTTTCTTT. The encoded protein is CASSFGTRDTEAFF.

This chain joins TRBV6-2 or TRBV6-3 and TRBJ1-1; possibly TRBD1 for D (5 bases). V lost 2 bases to trimming and J lost 7 bases, with 17 bases between them. The CDR3 contains 15 residues. Germline values: CDR1 MNHEY, CDR2 SVGEGT. The DNA of the CDR3 is TGTGCCAGCAGTTACCAAATCGACAGCGCCCATGAAGCTTTCTTT. Its protein is CASSYQIDSAHEAFF.